One sample yielded the 19 T cell receptor beta chains listed below, sequenced in a study of cytomegalovirus exposure and HLA in healthy donors. Clones were sequenced by immunoSEQ multiplex PCR, and TCRdb holds only the in-frame ones, with some missing. The top ten clones hold 1.4% of a sample with 150,000 to 200,000 clones, approximately 87% of them seen once. Sequencing was done on a sample of PBMCs. These receptors came from a woman aged 30 to 39 in good health and CMV-seronegative.

This clone is a singleton in its sample. This chain connects TRBV7-2 to TRBJ1-5, with 9 bases aligning to TRBD1. Per the germline V gene, CDR1 is SGHTA and CDR2 is FQGNSA. V dropped 1 base and J dropped 0; count of bases not matched to a gene: 7. The CDR3 runs to 18 residues. Written as DNA, the CDR3 is TGTGCCAGCAGCTTAGGGACAGGGGCTTCCTATAGCAATCAGCCCCAGCATTTT. This codes for CASSLGTGASYSNQPQHF.

This rearrangement joins TRBV5-4 to TRBJ1-2, with TRBD1 matching over 12 bases. CDR3 length: 17 amino acids. Trimming at V came to 3 bases and at J to 4 bases, leaving 10 bases not matched to a gene. Germline CDR1 is SGHNT and CDR2 is YYREEE (reference sequence). CDR3 region: CASSSGGQGALLYGYTF. CDR3 DNA: TGTGCCAGCAGCTCGGGGGGACAGGGGGCGCTTCTCTATGGCTACACCTTC.

The V gene is TRBV18, the J gene TRBJ2-1; D remains unclear. Trimming took off 6 bases at V and 8 bases at J, with 11 bases between the two ends. Per the germline V gene, CDR1 is KGHSH and CDR2 is LQKENI. The CDR3 extends over 12 amino acids. Here the CDR3 reads CASSYILDEQFF. Here the CDR3 DNA reads TGTGCCAGCTCTTACATTCTAGATGAGCAGTTCTTC.

The V gene is TRBV10-1, the J gene TRBJ2-2, with D perhaps matching TRBD1 (5 bases). V lost 7 bases to trimming and J lost 3 bases, with 12 bases between them. From germline, CDR1 is WNHNN and CDR2 SYGVQD (reference sequence). The CDR3 is made up of 14 amino acids. The CDR3 DNA follows: TGCGCCAGCAAGGGGCCCGAGGACACCGGGGAGCTGTTTTTT. This translates into CASKGPEDTGELFF.

This rearrangement joins TRBV4-1 to TRBJ2-7; maybe TRBD2 (5 bases). V dropped 0 bases and J dropped 6 bases, with 15 bases sitting between them. There are 15 residues in the CDR3. Per germline, CDR1 MGHRA and CDR2 YSYEKL. In nucleotides, the CDR3 is TGCGCCAGCAGCCAAGAACCCAGCCCCACTAGCGAGCAGTACTTC. Protein sequence: CASSQEPSPTSEQYF.

The J gene is TRBJ2-3, the V gene TRBV5-6, with unresolved D. Germline assignment: CDR1 SGHDT and CDR2 YYEEEE. Trimming removed 2 bases at V and 3 bases at J, with 16 bases between. The CDR3 spans 16 residues. CDR3: CASSLRSRGYTDTQYF. In DNA form, the CDR3 reads TGTGCCAGCAGCTTACGGAGTAGAGGTTATACAGATACGCAGTATTTT.

V is TRBV30 and J is TRBJ1-1, with 8 bases lining up with TRBD1. This CDR3 comprises 13 residues. V lost 7 bases and J lost 4; bases outside the gene matches: 8. CDR1 and CDR2 (germline): GTSNPN, SVGIG (reference sequence). The CDR3 spells CASTGVKTTEAFF. The CDR3 DNA follows: TGTGCCTCGACAGGGGTTAAGACCACTGAAGCTTTCTTT.

This clone has only one observation. This chain uses TRBV10-3 with TRBJ2-2, with a tentative D call TRBD2 (6 bases). The germline V and J ends were trimmed by 5 bases and 3 bases, with 13 bases remaining between them. The CDR3 consists of 15 residues. The V gene's germline CDR1 is ENHRY and CDR2 SYGVKD. Written as DNA, the CDR3 is TGTGCCATCAGTCTCTTAAGCGGGTACACCGGGGAGCTGTTTTTT. It translates to CAISLLSGYTGELFF.

This chain uses TRBV10-3 with TRBJ2-7; 11 nucleotides line up with TRBD1. Trimming removed 3 bases from V and 6 bases from J; junction bases left unmatched: 4. Germline V gene lookup returns CDR1 ENHRY and CDR2 SYGVKD. The CDR3 length is 14 residues. Written as DNA, the CDR3 is TGTGCCATCAGTGACGGACAGGGGGCTCGCGAGCAGTACTTC. This encodes CAISDGQGAREQYF.

Within the sample, this clone is medium-sized. The genes are TRBV11-2 and TRBJ1-3, with D maybe TRBD1 (6 bases). The CDR3 loop spans 18 amino acids. Germline lookup yields CDR1 SGHAT and CDR2 FQNNGV. The ends were cut back, 5 bases at V and 7 bases at J, with 27 bases in the middle. CDR3 region: CASSTTVAGDILLNTIYF. In nucleotides, the CDR3 is TGTGCCAGCAGCACGACAGTAGCTGGGGACATCTTATTGAACACCATATATTTT.

The rearrangement uses TRBV5-1 and TRBJ2-7; the match to TRBD2 covers 9 bases. The CDR3 totals 15 residues. CDR1 and CDR2 (germline): SGHRS, YFSETQ. V lost 2 bases, J lost 4 bases, and 7 bases stayed unmatched. DNA for the CDR3: TGCGCCAGCAGCTTCTCTAGCGGGGTAACATACGAGCAGTACTTC. Amino acid sequence: CASSFSSGVTYEQYF.

The CDR3 spells CSADGLNTQYF. CDR3 bases: TGCAGTGCCGACGGGTTGAATACGCAGTATTTT. The chain has TRBV20-1 and TRBJ2-3; D unclear. Germline CDR1 DFQATT, CDR2 SNEGSKA (reference sequence). V lost 6 bases and J 7 bases, leaving 11 bases between the germline ends. The CDR3 length is 11 residues.

The CDR3 spells CASSLEPGTEAFF. The CDR3 DNA reads as TGTGCCAGCAGCTTAGAGCCCGGCACTGAAGCTTTCTTT. The chain links TRBV7-9 to TRBJ1-1; D gene unclear. Trimming took 1 base from V and 4 from J, leaving 7 bases between them. Germline CDR1 is SEHNR and CDR2 is FQNEAQ (reference sequence). This CDR3 has 13 amino acids.

The rearrangement links TRBV6-1 to TRBJ2-1; 7 nucleotides align to TRBD1. Trimming cost V 10 bases and J 2 bases; bases outside gene matches: 8. Germline loops: CDR1 MNHNS, CDR2 SASEGT. CDR3 length: 14 amino acids. CDR3 residues: CATSTGPPYNEQFF. CDR3 sequence (DNA): TGTGCCACCTCGACAGGGCCCCCCTACAATGAGCAGTTCTTC.

The sample holds a few counts of this clone. J is TRBJ2-7 and V is TRBV15; tentatively, D is TRBD2 (6 bases). The length of the CDR3 is 14 residues. Between the trimmed V and J ends, which lost 1 base and 0 bases, there was a span of 7 bases. Germline V lookup: CDR1 LNHNV, CDR2 YYDKDF (reference sequence). As DNA, the CDR3 is TGTGCCACCAGCAGAGGGACTAACTCCTACGAGCAGTACTTC. Translating gives CATSRGTNSYEQYF.

The rearrangement links TRBV29-1 to TRBJ1-2; 7 positions agree with TRBD1. The V segment lost 4 bases and the J segment 0 bases; nucleotides outside the gene matches: 8. Germline CDR1 and CDR2: SQVTM and ANQGSEA. The CDR3 totals 15 residues. CDR3 DNA sequence: TGCAGCGTTGCCTCGGGACAGATATCTAACTATGGCTACACCTTC. It yields the protein CSVASGQISNYGYTF.

The rearrangement joins TRBV27 to TRBJ1-2, with 7 bases identical to TRBD1. Germline CDR1 and CDR2: MNHEY and SMNVEV (reference sequence). This CDR3 spans 13 amino acids. V was pared by 5 bases and J by 9 bases, with 9 bases of the junction left unmatched. CDR3 nucleotide sequence: TGTGCCAGCAGTCAATACAGGGGTTATAGCTACACCTTC. The encoded protein is CASSQYRGYSYTF.

This clone showed up just once. V gene TRBV9 combines with J gene TRBJ2-6; D is ambiguous. The V end lost 3 bases, the J end lost 0 bases, and 16 bases lay between the germline ends. CDR1 and CDR2 from the germline V gene are SGDLS and YYNGEE. The CDR3 length is 18 residues. CDR3 protein: CASSDTRQFVSGANVLTF. CDR3 in DNA: TGTGCCAGCAGCGACACCCGACAATTTGTCTCTGGGGCCAACGTCCTGACTTTC. Full variable domain (outside the CDR3, taken from reference TRBV9 and TRBJ2-6): DSGVTQTPKHLITATGQRVTLRCSPRSGDLSVYWYQQSLDQGLQFLIQYYNGEERAKGNILERFSAQQFPDLHSELNLSSLELGDSALYFCASSDTRQFVSGANVLTFGAGSRLTVL.

The CDR3 region is CASSGRTGGKEQFF. In DNA, the CDR3 is TGTGCCAGCAGCGGGAGGACAGGGGGCAAGGAGCAGTTCTTC. This chain links TRBV11-3 with TRBJ2-1; 11 nucleotides match TRBD1. CDR1 SGHNT and CDR2 YENEEA come from the germline V gene. With V trimmed by 5 bases and J by 10 bases, 7 bases remained unmatched. CDR3 length: 14 residues.